Sequencing of this T cell receptor (beta chain) was carried out in a study of cytomegalovirus exposure and HLA in healthy donors. Study conclusions and caveats: Cytomegalovirus-associated status was assigned to more than 150 TCR beta chains.

V was clipped by 2 bases and J by 1 base; unmatched bases: 6. This CDR3 has 17 residues. CDR1 SQVTM and CDR2 ANQGSEA come from the germline V gene. Profiling relied on immunoSEQ multiplex PCR, and the TCRdb table lists in-frame clones only, not all of them. The sample shows tens of thousands of clones, around nine tenths of them seen only once. The donors were part of the 120-subject validation cohort, which stood apart from the roughly 680-subject first cohort. A note on this clone: Its antigen is undetermined.

The TCR originated in a man between 18 and 29 years old in good health and CMV-seronegative. The sequencing input was PBMCs. The chain employs TRBV29-1 and TRBJ2-1; 12 nucleotides agree with TRBD2. The CDR3 loop is CSVERASGRDSYNEQFF. CDR3 nucleotide sequence: TGCAGCGTTGAACGCGCTAGCGGGAGGGATTCCTACAATGAGCAGTTCTTC.